The following is a T cell receptor beta chain sequence with its context. In Cohort 3, a recovered donor had either two negative PCRs, clearance, or symptom resolution. In the authors' methods: Nucleated cell number was recorded as an estimate derived from reference gene primer amplification. The protocol was immunoSEQ multiplex PCR, while the TCRdb copy is restricted to in-frame clones and leaves out a portion. For V, J and clone size, that table is used; D and trimming come from the DNA. Of some 180,000 clones in the sample, around 83% were seen once. The sample originates from a study of blood T cell repertoires in COVID-19. Study information: Spain, Italy and the United States supplied samples that represented acute and convalescent COVID-19. The cDNA or gDNA used as material had been derived from T cells, B-cell-depleted T cells, or PBMCs.

The CDR3 runs to 14 residues. CDR1 and CDR2 from the germline V gene are LGHDT and YNNKEL (reference sequence). The V end lost 0 bases, the J end lost 4 bases, and 6 bases lay between the germline ends. The receptor's source is a man aged 35 to 55 who had recovered from COVID-19. Sequenced material: PBMCs or T cells enriched from blood (not recorded which). The chain has TRBV3-1 (or the pseudogene TRBV3-2) and TRBJ2-2; D remains ambiguous. The CDR3 DNA reads as TGTGCCAGCAGCCAAGAGGTTAGCACCGGGGAGCTGTTTTTT. It yields the protein CASSQEVSTGELFF.